These 29 T cell receptor beta chains came from one sample sequenced in a study of radiation and T cells in renal cell carcinoma. Time point defined: blood 2 weeks post-SBRT. The treatment here: 15 Gy SBRT to primary tumor, nephrectomy 4 weeks later. Sequencing was performed with immunoSEQ multiplex PCR; in TCRdb, only in-frame clones are kept and a portion is missing. The sample carries about 130,000 clones, around 81% recorded once. The material sequenced was blood, taken from a patient whose treatment included radiotherapy and nephrectomy. The receptor source for this set is a man over 45 with renal cell carcinoma.

This clone appeared once. The chain couples TRBV28 to TRBJ2-7; a possible D gene is TRBD1 (5 bases). Germline assignment: CDR1 MDHEN and CDR2 SYDVKM. CDR3 length equals 14 residues. The ends were cut back, 5 bases at V and 3 bases at J, with 14 bases in the middle. The CDR3 protein is CASSLTAWDYEQYF. The CDR3 coding sequence is TGTGCCAGCAGTCTGACAGCCTGGGACTACGAGCAGTACTTC. The variable domain in full, with the rest retrieved from reference TRBV28 and TRBJ2-7, is DVKVTQSSRYLVKRTGEKVFLECVQDMDHENMFWYRQDPGLGLRLIYFSYDVKMKEKGDIPEGYSVSREKKERFSLILESASTNQTSMYLCASSLTAWDYEQYFGPGTRLTVT.

Only a few counts were recorded for this clone. The V call is TRBV5-5, the J call TRBJ1-2; no definite D call. Germline V gene lookup returns CDR1 SGHKS and CDR2 YYEKEE (reference sequence). This CDR3 is built from 11 residues. Trimming left V 1 base short and J 7 bases short, with 5 bases between. The CDR3 spells CASSLFVGYTF. The CDR3 coding sequence is TGTGCCAGCAGCTTGTTTGTTGGCTACACCTTC. Filled out from reference TRBV5-5 and TRBJ1-2, the complete variable domain reads DAGVTQSPTHLIKTRGQQVTLRCSPISGHKSVSWYQQVLGQGPQFIFQYYEKEERGRGNFPDRFSARQFPNYSSELNVNALLLGDSALYLCASSLFVGYTFGSGTRLTVV.

The chain employs TRBV5-4 and TRBJ2-2, with 7 nucleotides matching TRBD1. Losses at the gene ends were 3 bases for V and 1 base for J; bases not matched to a gene: 3. This CDR3 comprises 15 residues. Germline V gives CDR1 SGHNT, CDR2 YYREEE (reference sequence). In nucleotides, the CDR3 is TGTGCCAGCAGCTCGACAGGGCGGAACACCGGGGAGCTGTTTTTT. It encodes CASSSTGRNTGELFF.

V usage is TRBV5-4 and J usage is TRBJ2-7; 8 positions agree with TRBD2. The CDR3 spans 14 residues. The V and J ends lost 4 bases and 4 bases, in that order; junction bases with no gene match: 7. Germline V gene data show CDR1 as SGHNT and CDR2 as YYREEE (reference sequence). CDR3 sequence (DNA): TGTGCCAGCAGCAAACCGGGACTAGAATACGAGCAGTACTTC. Translated, it gives CASSKPGLEYEQYF.

The gene calls are TRBV10-3 and TRBJ2-7; 7 nucleotides agree with TRBD1. This CDR3 is 15 amino acids long. V gave up 9 bases and J gave up 3 bases; unmatched junction bases: 14. Germline CDR1 ENHRY, CDR2 SYGVKD. This chain's CDR3 is CAIKQTGTEGYEQYF. The CDR3 nucleotides are TGTGCCATAAAACAAACGGGGACAGAGGGCTACGAGCAGTACTTC.

This sequence joins TRBV4-1 and TRBJ2-1; 15 nucleotides match TRBD2. CDR1 is MGHRA and CDR2 is YSYEKL in the germline V gene. V lost 1 base to trimming and J lost 8 bases; unmatched junction nucleotides: 0. The CDR3 sequence is 15 residues long. CDR3 protein: CASSQGTSGGDEQFF. The CDR3, as DNA: TGCGCCAGCAGCCAAGGGACTAGCGGGGGGGATGAGCAGTTCTTC.

The J gene is TRBJ2-2, the V gene TRBV27; 8 nucleotides line up with TRBD1. J gave up 5 bases and V 7 bases, and 6 bases lay outside the gene matches. There are 14 residues in the CDR3. From germline, CDR1 is MNHEY and CDR2 SMNVEV (reference sequence). CDR3 DNA: TGTGCCAGCATTGACAGGGGTGGGACCGGGGAGCTGTTTTTT. Protein: CASIDRGGTGELFF.

V usage is TRBV5-1 and J usage is TRBJ1-2, with D uncertain. Germline-derived CDR1 and CDR2 are SGHRS and YFSETQ. This CDR3 is built from 14 residues. Trimming shortened V by 0 bases and J by 5 bases, and 11 bases separated the two germline ends. The DNA for the CDR3 is TGCGCCAGCAGCTTGGACGGGAGGGAATATGGCTACACCTTC. Its translation: CASSLDGREYGYTF.

This clone was picked up one time. The V and J genes are TRBV7-2 and TRBJ1-4; D is uncertain. There are 13 residues in the CDR3. The germline CDR1 and CDR2 sequences are SGHTA and FQGNSA. With 3 bases removed from V and 6 bases from J, the gap between germline ends came to 8 bases. In DNA form, the CDR3 reads TGTGCCAGCAGCTTGACCCGATATGAAAAACTGTTTTTT. Translated: CASSLTRYEKLFF.

There are a few counts of this clone. The chain uses TRBV7-9 and TRBJ1-3; no definite D call. V lost 8 bases, J lost 0 bases, and 11 bases lay in between. The CDR3 is made up of 14 amino acids. CDR1 is SEHNR and CDR2 is FQNEAQ in the germline V gene (reference sequence). The CDR3 nucleotides are TGTGCCAGCGGTCAAGGGAACTCTGGAAACACCATATATTTT. It is translated as CASGQGNSGNTIYF.

The chain carries TRBV20-1 and TRBJ1-2; D possibly corresponds to TRBD1 (6 bases). CDR1 is DFQATT, CDR2 SNEGSKA, per germline (reference sequence). This CDR3 has 11 amino acids. V lost 3 bases, J lost 4 bases, and 6 bases lay in between. The chain's CDR3 is CSARGAYGYTF. The CDR3, as DNA: TGCAGTGCTAGGGGGGCCTATGGCTACACCTTC.

The chain is built from TRBV7-8 and TRBJ1-1, with 7 bases that match TRBD1. CDR1 and CDR2 from the germline V gene are SGHVS and FQNEAQ. J gave up 4 bases and V 2 bases, and 7 bases lay outside the gene matches. The CDR3 extends over 15 amino acids. The CDR3 nucleotides read TGTGCCAGCAGCTTACACGGGCAGGGGGGCACTGAAGCTTTCTTT. Residues: CASSLHGQGGTEAFF.

The CDR3 loop is CASAGGQGANRNEQFF. CDR3 nucleotides: TGTGCTAGTGCCGGAGGACAGGGGGCGAATAGGAATGAGCAGTTCTTC. The chain employs TRBV12-5 and TRBJ2-1; 11 positions agree with TRBD1. Germline V gene data show CDR1 as LGHNT and CDR2 as FRNRAP. This CDR3 spans 16 amino acids. Unmatched junction bases numbered 12, after V lost 7 bases and J lost 7 bases. Variable domain in full (rest from reference TRBV12-5 and TRBJ2-1): DARVTQTPRHKVTEMGQEVTMRCQPILGHNTVFWYRQTMMQGLELLAYFRNRAPLDDSGMPKDRFSAEMPDATLATLKIQPSEPRDSAVYFCASAGGQGANRNEQFFGPGTRLTVL.

This clone came up once. V gene TRBV7-2 combines with J gene TRBJ2-7, with D perhaps matching TRBD2 (6 bases). Germline CDR1 SGHTA, CDR2 FQGNSA. The CDR3 has 14 amino acids. Trimming shortened V by 0 bases and J by 0 bases, and 6 bases separated the two germline ends. The CDR3 reads CASSLATSSYEQYF. The CDR3 DNA reads as TGTGCCAGCAGCTTAGCGACTAGCTCCTACGAGCAGTACTTC.

This clone was detected ten times or more. This CDR3 reads CASSLSVRSYGYTF. The CDR3 coding sequence is TGCGCCAGCAGCTTGAGTGTGCGGAGCTATGGCTACACCTTC. V and J are TRBV5-1 and TRBJ1-2; the D is unclear. This CDR3 contains 14 residues. Trimming left V 1 base short and J 4 bases short, with 11 bases between. Germline assignment: CDR1 SGHRS and CDR2 YFSETQ.

This clone was detected only a few times. The genes are TRBV2 and TRBJ1-4; a possible D gene is TRBD1 (6 bases). V gave up 4 bases and J gave up 7 bases, with 16 bases separating them. CDR3 length: 15 amino acids. From germline, CDR1 is SNHLY and CDR2 FYNNEI. CDR3 DNA: TGTGCCAGCAGTGGTGAGGGGACACCATTTGAAAAACTGTTTTTT. Its translation is CASSGEGTPFEKLFF.

This chain links TRBV5-4 with TRBJ2-5; D gene unclear. Trimming pared 1 base from V and 9 bases from J, leaving 10 bases between. The CDR3 contains 12 residues. CDR1 is SGHNT, CDR2 YYREEE, per germline (reference sequence). Written as DNA, the CDR3 is TGTGCCAGCAGCTTGTACGGCAGCCCCCAGTACTTC. Translation: CASSLYGSPQYF. The variable domain in full, completed from reference TRBV5-4 and TRBJ2-5, reads ETGVTQSPTHLIKTRGQQVTLRCSSQSGHNTVSWYQQALGQGPQFIFQYYREEENGRGNFPPRFSGLQFPNYSSELNVNALELDDSALYLCASSLYGSPQYFGPGTRLLVL.

V usage is TRBV27 and J usage is TRBJ1-2, with D hard to call. The CDR3 has 14 residues. Per the germline V gene, CDR1 is MNHEY and CDR2 is SMNVEV (reference sequence). Trimming took 0 bases from V and 4 from J, leaving 9 bases between them. This chain's CDR3 is CASSLSGYGYGYTF. The CDR3 region has the DNA TGTGCCAGCAGTTTATCGGGGTATGGCTATGGCTACACCTTC.

CDR3 sequence reads: CASSALWSSTEAFF. CDR3 DNA sequence: TGTGCCAGCAGTGCACTTTGGTCCTCCACTGAAGCTTTCTTT. This chain connects TRBV2 to TRBJ1-1, with D uncertain. Per the germline V gene, CDR1 is SNHLY and CDR2 is FYNNEI. The CDR3 spans 14 residues. The V end lost 4 bases, the J end lost 4 bases, and 13 bases lay between the germline ends.

This clone was recorded once. The chain joins TRBV5-4 to TRBJ2-5, with D unclear. Per germline, CDR1 SGHNT and CDR2 YYREEE (reference sequence). Deletions cut 2 bases from V and 5 bases from J, with 4 bases between. The CDR3 loop spans 11 amino acids. The CDR3 is CASSFRETQYF. CDR3 nucleotides: TGTGCCAGCAGCTTCAGGGAGACCCAGTACTTC.

The rearrangement joins TRBV7-2 to TRBJ2-2; no reliable D call. The CDR3 runs 15 residues. The V gene's germline CDR1 is SGHTA and CDR2 FQGNSA. Trimming removed 5 bases from V and 6 bases from J, with 16 bases in between. CDR3 nucleotides: TGTGCCAGCAGCAACACCTTGGGTAACGCCGGGGAGCTGTTTTTT. It translates to CASSNTLGNAGELFF.

This clone was seen repeatedly, ten times or more. This chain links TRBV11-1 with TRBJ2-5, with TRBD2 matching 7 bases. Germline lookup yields CDR1 SGHAT and CDR2 FQDESV (reference sequence). The trim removed 6 bases at V and 5 bases at J, leaving 6 bases unmatched. The CDR3 is 13 amino acids. The CDR3 region has the DNA TGTGCCAGCAGTACACCCGGGGGGGAGACCCAGTACTTC. It specifies CASSTPGGETQYF.

This clone was counted between two and nine times. This chain joins TRBV6-6 and TRBJ1-1; the D gene is possibly TRBD1 (6 bases). V gave up 7 bases and J gave up 1 base, with 10 bases separating them. Looked up from germline, CDR1 is MNHNY and CDR2 is SVGAGI (reference sequence). The CDR3 contains 13 residues. The CDR3 protein is CASKSGQNTEAFF. The CDR3 bases are TGTGCCAGCAAATCGGGACAGAACACTGAAGCTTTCTTT.

The table lists this clone with a few counts. This chain links TRBV4-1 with TRBJ1-6, with D tentatively TRBD1 (5 bases). Germline V gene data show CDR1 as MGHRA and CDR2 as YSYEKL. This CDR3 spans 17 amino acids. V shed 4 bases and J shed 6 bases, with 19 bases lying between them. The CDR3 coding sequence is TGCGCCAGCAGCCGAGGCCAGAACCGGGACCGTAATTCACCCCTCCACTTT. The encoded protein is CASSRGQNRDRNSPLHF.

This rearrangement joins TRBV15 to TRBJ1-2; possibly TRBD1 for D (6 bases). Per the germline V gene, CDR1 is LNHNV and CDR2 is YYDKDF (reference sequence). The CDR3 covers 16 residues. V gave up 1 base and J gave up 2 bases, with 14 bases separating them. The CDR3 bases are TGTGCCACCAGCAGAGGGGGCGGGGGGCGCAACTATGGCTACACCTTC. Translation: CATSRGGGGRNYGYTF.

V gene TRBV9 combines with J gene TRBJ1-2, with D unresolved. V dropped 4 bases and J dropped 6 bases, with 4 bases sitting between them. CDR1 and CDR2 (germline): SGDLS, YYNGEE. The CDR3 is made up of 10 amino acids. CDR3 amino acids: CASSRDGYTF. The DNA for the CDR3 is TGTGCCAGCAGCCGGGATGGCTACACCTTC. Based on the CDR3 plus reference TRBV9 and TRBJ1-2, the full variable domain is DSGVTQTPKHLITATGQRVTLRCSPRSGDLSVYWYQQSLDQGLQFLIQYYNGEERAKGNILERFSAQQFPDLHSELNLSSLELGDSALYFCASSRDGYTFGSGTRLTVV.

V usage is TRBV19 and J usage is TRBJ1-2, with a possible D match to TRBD1 (6 bases). Trimming left V 3 bases short and J 6 bases short, with 20 bases between. CDR1 is LNHDA, CDR2 SQIVND, per germline (reference sequence). The CDR3 extends over 16 amino acids. The CDR3 here is CASSIAEQGDLHGYTF. CDR3 nucleotide sequence: TGTGCCAGTAGTATTGCTGAACAGGGTGATCTCCATGGCTACACCTTC. Full variable domain (rest looked up from reference TRBV19 and TRBJ1-2): DGGITQSPKYLFRKEGQNVTLSCEQNLNHDAMYWYRQDPGQGLRLIYYSQIVNDFQKGDIAEGYSVSREKKESFPLTVTSAQKNPTAFYLCASSIAEQGDLHGYTFGSGTRLTVV.

This chain joins TRBV27 and TRBJ2-7; the D gene could be TRBD1 or TRBD2 (5 bases each). V was clipped by 5 bases and J by 6 bases, with 29 bases between them. Germline V CDR1 and CDR2: MNHEY, SMNVEV (reference sequence). The CDR3 sequence is 18 residues long. In nucleotides, the CDR3 is TGTGCCAGCAGTCAAAGCCCCCTCGGGGCAGGGAGAAGCGTCGAGCAGTACTTC. Translated: CASSQSPLGAGRSVEQYF.

The V gene is TRBV7-3, the J gene TRBJ2-1; D gene unclear. Trimming cost V 4 bases and J 6 bases, with 10 bases left between them. There are 13 residues in the CDR3. The germline V gene encodes CDR1 SGHTA and CDR2 FQGTGA. CDR3 loop: CASSYADGNEQFF. CDR3 coding DNA: TGTGCCAGCAGCTACGCTGATGGCAATGAGCAGTTCTTC.